One and the same sample provided the 5 T cell receptor beta chains below, sequenced in a study of identical twins. One entry per CDR3 protein results from TCRdb running MiXCR on the 5' RACE reads. The sample shows about 1.7 million distinct CDR3 sequences, about 32% of them seen only once. Specimen: cord blood. These receptor sequences come from a newborn girl in good health.

The chain has TRBV11-2 and TRBJ2-1; no reliable D call. Trimming removed 1 base from V and 0 bases from J, with 16 bases in between. This CDR3 spans 18 amino acids. Germline CDR1 reads SGHAT; CDR2 reads FQNNGV. The CDR3 DNA reads TGTGCCAGCAGCTTAGCCTCGATCGGGCTACCCTCCTACAATGAGCAGTTCTTC. It yields the protein CASSLASIGLPSYNEQFF.

This chain connects TRBV11-2 to TRBJ2-3, with TRBD1 as a possible D gene (6 bases). CDR1 and CDR2 from the germline V gene are SGHAT and FQNNGV. The V end was cut by 1 base, the J end by 5 bases, with 13 bases between. The CDR3 sequence is 15 residues long. The CDR3: CASSLVRRGLDTQYF. CDR3 DNA sequence: TGTGCCAGCAGCTTAGTCCGCAGGGGCCTAGATACGCAGTATTTT. Full variable domain (remainder filled in from reference TRBV11-2 and TRBJ2-3): EAGVAQSPRYKIIEKRQSVAFWCNPISGHATLYWYQQILGQGPKLLIQFQNNGVVDDSQLPKDRFSAERLKGVDSTLKIQPAKLEDSAVYLCASSLVRRGLDTQYFGPGTRLTVL.

V gene TRBV30 combines with J gene TRBJ1-2; D is unclear. Trimming removed 7 bases at V and 4 bases at J, with 16 bases between. CDR1 and CDR2 (germline): GTSNPN, SVGIG (reference sequence). The CDR3 has 13 residues. CDR3 bases: TGTGCCTTTGGAATTACAGCAGCCTATGGCTACACCTTC. It codes for CAFGITAAYGYTF.

This chain links TRBV20-1 with TRBJ2-3, with 10 bases identical to TRBD2. Trimming took 3 bases from V and 6 from J; bases not matched to a gene: 15. CDR3 size: 17 residues. The V gene's germline CDR1 is DFQATT and CDR2 SNEGSKA (reference sequence). In DNA form, the CDR3 reads TGCAGTGCTAGGGGGAATACACTAGCGGGGCCGGGGGATACGCAGTATTTT. Translation: CSARGNTLAGPGDTQYF.

A few counts support this clonotype. The rearrangement uses TRBV27 and TRBJ2-1; D may be TRBD2 (6 bases). The J call is uncertain, as TRBJ2-7 better fits the DNA end. CDR3 length equals 17 residues. In germline, CDR1 is MNHEY, CDR2 SMNVEV (reference sequence). CDR3 sequence: CASSPLPIAGSYNEQYF. CDR3 DNA: TGTGCCAGCAGTCCTCTTCCCATCGCGGGGTCCTACAATGAGCAGTACTTC.